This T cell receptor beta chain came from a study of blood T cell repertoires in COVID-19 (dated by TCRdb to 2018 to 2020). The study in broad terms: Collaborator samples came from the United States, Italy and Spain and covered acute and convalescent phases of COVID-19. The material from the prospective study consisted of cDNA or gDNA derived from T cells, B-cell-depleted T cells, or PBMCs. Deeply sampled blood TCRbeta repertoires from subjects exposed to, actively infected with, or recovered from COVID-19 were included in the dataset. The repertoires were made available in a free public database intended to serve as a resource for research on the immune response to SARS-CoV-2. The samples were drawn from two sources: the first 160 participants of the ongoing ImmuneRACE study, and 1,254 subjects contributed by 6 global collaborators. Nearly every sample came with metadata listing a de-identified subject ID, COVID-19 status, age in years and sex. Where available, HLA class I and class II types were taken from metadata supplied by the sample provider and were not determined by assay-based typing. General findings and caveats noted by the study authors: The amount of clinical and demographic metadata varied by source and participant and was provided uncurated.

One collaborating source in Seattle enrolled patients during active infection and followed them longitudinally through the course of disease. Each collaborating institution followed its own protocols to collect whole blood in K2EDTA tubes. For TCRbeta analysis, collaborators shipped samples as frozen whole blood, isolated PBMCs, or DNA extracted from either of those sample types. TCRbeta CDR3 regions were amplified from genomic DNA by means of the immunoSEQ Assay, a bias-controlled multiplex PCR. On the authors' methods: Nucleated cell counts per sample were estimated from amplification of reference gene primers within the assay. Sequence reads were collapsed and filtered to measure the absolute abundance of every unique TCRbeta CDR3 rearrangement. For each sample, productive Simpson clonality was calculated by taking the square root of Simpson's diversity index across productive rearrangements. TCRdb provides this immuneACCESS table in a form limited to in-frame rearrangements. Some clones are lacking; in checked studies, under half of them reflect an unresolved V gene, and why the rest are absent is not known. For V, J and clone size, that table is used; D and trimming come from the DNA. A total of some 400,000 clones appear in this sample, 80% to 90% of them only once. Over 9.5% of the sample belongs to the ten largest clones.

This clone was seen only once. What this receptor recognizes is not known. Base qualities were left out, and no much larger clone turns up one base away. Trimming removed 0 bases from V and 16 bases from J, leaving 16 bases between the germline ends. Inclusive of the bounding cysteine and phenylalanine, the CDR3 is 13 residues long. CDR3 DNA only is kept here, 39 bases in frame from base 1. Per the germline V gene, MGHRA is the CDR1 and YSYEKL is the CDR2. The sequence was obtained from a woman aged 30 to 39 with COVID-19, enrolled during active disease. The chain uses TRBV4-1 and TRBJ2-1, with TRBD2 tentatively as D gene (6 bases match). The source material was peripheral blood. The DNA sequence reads TGCGCCAGCAGCCAAGATCGGGCGGGGACCCACTTCTTC. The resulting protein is CASSQDRAGTHFF.